This T cell receptor beta chain comes out of a study of glioma-infiltrating T cells. The CDR3 runs to 11 residues. Germline V gene sequence: CDR1 SEHNR, CDR2 FQNEAQ (reference sequence). V was clipped by 4 bases and J by 15 bases, with 13 bases between them. Amplification of TCR alpha and beta CDR3 regions from RNA used iRepertoire nested multiplex PCR. TCRdb passed the multiplex PCR reads through MiXCR, listing each CDR3 protein once. The data contain roughly 130,000 distinct CDR3 sequences, around 25% of them singletons. This sequence was found in a human donor with low-grade glioma or glioblastoma, undergoing nonglioma brain surgery, or in good health (not recorded which). Sequencing used glioma tissue, nonneoplastic brain tissue, or PBMCs (not recorded which). The chain has TRBV7-9 and TRBJ2-1; TRBD1 or TRBD2 may be the D gene (5 bases each). As DNA, the CDR3 is TGTGCCAGCAGCTGGGACCACCCCAGGTTCTTC. Encoded protein: CASSWDHPRFF.